The clone carrying this T cell receptor (beta chain) was seen many times. This specimen belongs to a study of T-cell reconstitution after alpha-beta-depleted transplantation in children. Molecular barcoding with unique molecular identifiers was used for the TCRbeta library. TCRdb re-derived calls from the PCR reads in MiXCR, one entry per CDR3 protein. The sample lists some 640,000 distinct CDR3 sequences; 16% were seen once. V was pared by 0 bases and J by 3 bases, with 6 bases between. The CDR3 has 14 residues. Germline V lookup: CDR1 SGHVS, CDR2 FNYEAQ. V usage is TRBV7-6 and J usage is TRBJ2-1, with D perhaps TRBD1 (5 bases). The input for sequencing was PBMCs from the stem cell graft donor, taken from the stem cell graft. This TCR was sampled from a human donor who donated a stem cell graft to a child with acute myeloid leukemia. The chain's CDR3 is CASSLAGDYNEQFF. Here the CDR3 DNA reads TGTGCCAGCAGCTTAGCAGGGGACTACAATGAGCAGTTCTTC.